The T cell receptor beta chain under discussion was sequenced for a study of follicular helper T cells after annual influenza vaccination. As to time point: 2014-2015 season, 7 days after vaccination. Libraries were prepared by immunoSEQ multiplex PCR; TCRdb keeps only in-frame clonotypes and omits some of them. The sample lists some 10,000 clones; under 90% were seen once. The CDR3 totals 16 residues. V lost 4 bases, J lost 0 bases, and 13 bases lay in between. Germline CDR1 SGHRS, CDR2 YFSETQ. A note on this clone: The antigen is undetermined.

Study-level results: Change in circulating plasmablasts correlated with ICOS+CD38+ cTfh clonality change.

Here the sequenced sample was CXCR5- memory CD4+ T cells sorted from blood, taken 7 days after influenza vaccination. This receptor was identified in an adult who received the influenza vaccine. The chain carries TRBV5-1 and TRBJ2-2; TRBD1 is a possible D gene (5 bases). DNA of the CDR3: TGCGCCAGCAGCAGTGGGGCGTTTTCGAACACCGGGGAGCTGTTTTTT. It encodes CASSSGAFSNTGELFF.